Included here is one T cell receptor (beta chain) sequence, with context. These data belong to a study of technical replicates of blood from a few donors. From germline, CDR1 is SGHAT and CDR2 FQNNGV. Unmatched junction bases numbered 11, after V lost 7 bases and J lost 0 bases. The CDR3 is 18 amino acids. Sequencing was performed with immunoSEQ multiplex PCR; in TCRdb, only in-frame clones are kept and a portion is missing. The data show around 68,000 clones, 91% seen once. Sequences were obtained from T cells isolated from PBMCs. The chain carries TRBV11-2 and TRBJ2-1, with TRBD2 matching over 11 bases. The sequence was collected from a human donor in good health. Some clones in this sample may be carry-over from other donors' samples. CDR3 region: CASTGLAGGLSSYNEQFF. The CDR3 bases are TGTGCCAGCACGGGGCTAGCGGGAGGCCTGAGCTCCTACAATGAGCAGTTCTTC.